These T cell receptor beta chains were read from a single sample in a study of cytomegalovirus exposure and HLA in healthy donors. Generated by immunoSEQ multiplex PCR, the TCRdb table keeps only in-frame clones and is missing some. Among 70,000 to 90,000 clones listed, less than 80% were seen once. Sequencing was performed on PBMCs. The receptors come from a woman in her thirties or forties in good health and CMV-seropositive. The conserved cysteine and the conserved F or W are not part of the CDR3 here. Size is stated for part of the rows, as once, few or many counts, or as a class when the clone is expanded.

clone_size j_call v_call cdr3_aa
- TRBJ2-7 TRBV6-5 ASSYSIRPSEYEQY
- TRBJ2-7 TRBV7-9 ASSSGTPPYEQY
- TRBJ2-5 TRBV29-1 SVVQGVSQETQY
once TRBJ2-1 TRBV6-1 ASSRDSPAYNEQF
- TRBJ2-5 TRBV15 ATSRGGRAETQY
few TRBJ2-3 TRBV4-2 ASSLTSGSTTQY
- TRBJ2-7 TRBV9 ASGGGITYEQY
- TRBJ2-2 TRBV9 ASSEPRGGAEDGELF
- TRBJ1-1 TRBV5-1 ASSSGGWDTEAF
- TRBJ1-1 TRBV7-9 ASSLTQGEAF
- TRBJ2-5 TRBV29-1 SVTAGGAETQY
- TRBJ1-2 TRBV28 ASSLAAVNGYT
- TRBJ2-7 TRBV10-3 AISVQGWPYEQY
- TRBJ1-2 TRBV5-4 ASSLGENLNYGYT
- TRBJ1-1 TRBV28 ASSSYRANTEAF
- TRBJ1-1 TRBV6-1 ASIRPGQRNTEAF
- TRBJ2-7 TRBV28 ASSFGDRVYEQY
few TRBJ2-7 TRBV12-2 ASRLEADRGSPYEQY
- TRBJ2-7 TRBV7-2 ASSQGQGSRGTTYEQY
few TRBJ2-7 TRBV6-1 ASIGAGIGRNEQY
- TRBJ2-1 TRBV9 ASSVARGRAPNDEQF
- TRBJ2-3 TRBV10-3 AISERDRFFEDTQY
few TRBJ2-1 TRBV4-3 ASSQDPRDNEQF
- TRBJ1-1 TRBV28 ASSLSGRNTEAF
few TRBJ1-5 TRBV9 ASSFTGDNQPQH
- TRBJ2-7 TRBV6-6 ASSYSDPGGSYEQY
- TRBJ2-3 TRBV9 ASRPLRMTDTQY
- TRBJ2-4 TRBV4-3 ASSQDNSVSAKNIQY
- TRBJ2-5 TRBV28 ASTADRGQTQY
- TRBJ2-2 TRBV25-1 ASRRSTDNTGELF
- TRBJ1-2 TRBV25-1 ASSERINYGYT
- TRBJ2-1 TRBV6-1 ASTGTGTIYNEQF
few TRBJ2-1 TRBV5-4 ASSPNTLASVTNEQF
- TRBJ2-7 TRBV7-2 ASRGTSGSLTYEQY
- TRBJ1-5 TRBV5-1 ASSLAGYSNQPQH
- TRBJ1-1 TRBV28 ASSSGQGATTEAF
- TRBJ1-2 TRBV19 ASSSGFPPNGYT
- TRBJ2-2 TRBV21-1 ARGLVGTSGTEDTGELF
- TRBJ2-7 TRBV5-6 ASSLVGSNYEQY
- TRBJ2-7 TRBV7-2 ASSLVQPLSEQY
few TRBJ2-7 TRBV6-5 ASNRQGTTYEQY
- TRBJ2-6 TRBV2 ASSEATGTGANVLT
- TRBJ2-3 TRBV9 ASSVGVAGGSTDTQY
few TRBJ2-3 TRBV5-1 ASSLPASGTMDTQY
- TRBJ2-7 TRBV18 ASSPIDRGLTYEQY
- TRBJ1-2 TRBV5-1 ASSFGQGNYGYT
once TRBJ2-2 TRBV5-6 ASSLYFNTGELF
- TRBJ2-7 TRBV6-5 ASSSQGDRAFYEQY
- TRBJ2-1 TRBV4-1 ASSQDPSGTYNEQF
- TRBJ1-4 TRBV9 ASSADRGNEKLF